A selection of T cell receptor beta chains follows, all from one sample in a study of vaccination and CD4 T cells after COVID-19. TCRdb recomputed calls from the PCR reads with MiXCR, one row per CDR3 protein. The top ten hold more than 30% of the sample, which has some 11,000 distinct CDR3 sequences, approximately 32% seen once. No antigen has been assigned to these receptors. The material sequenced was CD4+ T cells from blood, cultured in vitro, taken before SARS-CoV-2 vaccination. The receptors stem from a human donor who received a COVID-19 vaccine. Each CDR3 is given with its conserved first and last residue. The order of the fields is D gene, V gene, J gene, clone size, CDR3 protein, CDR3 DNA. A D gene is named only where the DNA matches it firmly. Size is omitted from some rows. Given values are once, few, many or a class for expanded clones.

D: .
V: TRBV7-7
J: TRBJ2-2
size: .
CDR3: CASSYRSNTGELFF
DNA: TGTGCCAGCAGCTACAGGTCTAACACCGGGGAGCTGTTTTTT

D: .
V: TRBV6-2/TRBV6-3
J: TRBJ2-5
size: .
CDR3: CASRRGKQETQYF
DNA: TGTGCCAGCAGGAGAGGTAAACAAGAGACCCAGTACTTC

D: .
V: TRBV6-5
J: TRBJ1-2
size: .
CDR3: CASSYSIRGPWTVNYGYTF
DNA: TGTGCCAGCAGTTACTCGATAAGAGGGCCCTGGACAGTCAACTATGGCTACACCTTC

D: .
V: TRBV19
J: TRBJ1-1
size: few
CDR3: CASTDRAFNTEAFF
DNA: TGTGCCAGTACCGACAGAGCTTTTAACACTGAAGCTTTCTTT

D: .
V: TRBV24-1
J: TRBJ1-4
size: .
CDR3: CATSFNEKLFF
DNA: TGTGCCACCAGTTTCAATGAAAAACTGTTTTTT

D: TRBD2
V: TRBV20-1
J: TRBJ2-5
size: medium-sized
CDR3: CSARTSGAETQYF
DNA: TGCAGTGCTCGGACTAGCGGGGCCGAGACCCAGTACTTC

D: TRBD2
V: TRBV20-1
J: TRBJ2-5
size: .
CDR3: CSVATSGEAETQYF
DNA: TGCAGTGTTGCAACTAGCGGGGAGGCGGAGACCCAGTACTTC

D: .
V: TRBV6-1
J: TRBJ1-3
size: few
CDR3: CASRRTSGTTGNTIYF
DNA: TGTGCCAGCAGGCGTACTTCCGGGACTACAGGAAACACCATATATTTT

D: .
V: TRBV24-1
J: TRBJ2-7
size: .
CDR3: CATSDLLGNEQYF
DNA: TGTGCCACCAGTGATTTGTTGGGTAACGAGCAGTACTTC

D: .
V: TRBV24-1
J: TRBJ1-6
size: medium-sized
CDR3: CATSERLNSPLHF
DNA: TGTGCCACCAGTGAAAGGCTAAATTCACCCCTCCACTTT

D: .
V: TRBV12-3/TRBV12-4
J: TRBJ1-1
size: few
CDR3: CASRQIMNTEAFF
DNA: TGTGCCAGCAGACAGATCATGAACACTGAAGCTTTCTTT

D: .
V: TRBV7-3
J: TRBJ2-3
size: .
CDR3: CASSLGARGTSTDTQYF
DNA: TGTGCCAGCAGCTTGGGGGCGCGGGGTACCAGCACAGATACGCAGTATTTT

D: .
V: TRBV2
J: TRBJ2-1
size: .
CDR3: CASRFGGPYNEQFF
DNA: TGTGCCAGCAGGTTCGGGGGGCCCTACAATGAGCAGTTCTTC

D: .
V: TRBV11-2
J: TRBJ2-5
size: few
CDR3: CASSLEGLQTQYF
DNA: TGTGCCAGCAGCTTAGAAGGGCTACAGACCCAGTACTTC